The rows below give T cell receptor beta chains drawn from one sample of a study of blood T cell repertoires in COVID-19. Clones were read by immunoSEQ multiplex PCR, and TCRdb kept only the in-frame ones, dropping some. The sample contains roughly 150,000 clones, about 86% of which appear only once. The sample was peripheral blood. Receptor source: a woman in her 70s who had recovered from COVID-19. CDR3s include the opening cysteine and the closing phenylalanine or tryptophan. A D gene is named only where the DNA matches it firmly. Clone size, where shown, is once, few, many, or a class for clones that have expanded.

DNA: TGCGCCAGCAGCCAAGATTGGGGAGCGGGGGGGACGGATACGCAGTATTTT; CDR3: CASSQDWGAGGTDTQYF; J: TRBJ2-3; D: TRBD2; size: .; V: TRBV4-1
DNA: TGTGCCAGCTCACCACTACCGGGACAGACCTACGAGCAGTACTTC; CDR3: CASSPLPGQTYEQYF; J: TRBJ2-7; D: TRBD1; size: .; V: TRBV18
DNA: TGCGCCAGCAGCAGTTCGGGACTAGCGGGAGCCAATGAGCAGTTCTTC; CDR3: CASSSSGLAGANEQFF; J: TRBJ2-1; D: TRBD2; size: once; V: TRBV5-1
DNA: TGTGCCAGCACCGTCGGGCGGGGCCCTCACAATGAGCAGTTCTTC; CDR3: CASTVGRGPHNEQFF; J: TRBJ2-1; D: .; size: many; V: TRBV2
DNA: TGTGCCAGCAGGGGCTCGATTACAACTAATGAAAAACTGTTTTTT; CDR3: CASRGSITTNEKLFF; J: TRBJ1-4; D: .; size: .; V: TRBV6-5
DNA: TGTGCCAGCAGCTTAGCGGGTAGCGGATGGAACACCGGGGAGCTGTTTTTT; CDR3: CASSLAGSGWNTGELFF; J: TRBJ2-2; D: .; size: .; V: TRBV7-2
DNA: TGTGCCAGCAGCTTAGATGGGGCGGGGGACTATGGCTACACCTTC; CDR3: CASSLDGAGDYGYTF; J: TRBJ1-2; D: .; size: .; V: TRBV11-3
DNA: TGTGCCAGCAGCCAGGGTTGGGGCAGGGGCAATCAGCCCCAGCATTTT; CDR3: CASSQGWGRGNQPQHF; J: TRBJ1-5; D: .; size: .; V: TRBV7-6
DNA: TGTGCCAGCAGCCGATCCCGGGACAGTAGTTCACCCCTCCACTTT; CDR3: CASSRSRDSSSPLHF; J: TRBJ1-6; D: TRBD1; size: .; V: TRBV7-3
DNA: TGTGCCAGCAGCGTTTGGGGCTCTACGCAGTATTTT; CDR3: CASSVWGSTQYF; J: TRBJ2-3; D: .; size: .; V: TRBV9
DNA: TGCAGCGTTGAAGCACACCCCTCCTACGAGCAGTACTTC; CDR3: CSVEAHPSYEQYF; J: TRBJ2-7; D: .; size: .; V: TRBV29-1
DNA: TGTGCCAGCTCACCCCCGGGCGGCGGGTACGAGCAGTACTTC; CDR3: CASSPPGGGYEQYF; J: TRBJ2-7; D: .; size: .; V: TRBV18
DNA: TGTGCCAGCAGCTCACCACAGGGGATCCCCCAAGAGACCCAGTACTTC; CDR3: CASSSPQGIPQETQYF; J: TRBJ2-5; D: TRBD1; size: .; V: TRBV5-4
DNA: TGTGCCAGCAGACCTCAATCGGGGAACACTGAAGCTTTCTTT; CDR3: CASRPQSGNTEAFF; J: TRBJ1-1; D: .; size: .; V: TRBV6-5